This is a list of T cell receptor beta chains from one sample in a study of cytomegalovirus exposure and HLA in healthy donors. TCRdb keeps only in-frame clones here, not all; method: immunoSEQ multiplex PCR. The table records about 140,000 clones, approximately 85% of them present only once. The sample was PBMCs. These receptors were obtained from a woman in her forties or fifties in good health and CMV-seropositive. The CDR3 runs from the conserved cysteine through the conserved F or W. A D gene is named only where the DNA matches it firmly. The listing skips clone size in some rows; elsewhere it reads once, few, many or a size class.

TRBV5-5	TRBJ1-1	TRBD1	once	CASSLRVGTGNTEAFF	TGTGCCAGCAGCTTGCGAGTAGGGACAGGTAACACTGAAGCTTTCTTT
TRBV2	TRBJ1-5	TRBD1	.	CASSGTGEDQPQHF	TGTGCCAGCAGTGGTACAGGGGAGGATCAGCCCCAGCATTTT
TRBV15	TRBJ1-1	.	.	CATSRGQNGGSTEAFF	TGTGCCACCAGCAGAGGACAAAACGGGGGGAGCACTGAAGCTTTCTTT
TRBV6-4	TRBJ2-3	.	.	CASLGGTAHTDTQYF	TGTGCCAGCTTAGGCGGGACTGCACACACAGATACGCAGTATTTT
TRBV9	TRBJ2-1	TRBD2	few	CASSISGGASYNEQFF	TGTGCCAGCAGCATTAGCGGGGGGGCCTCATACAATGAGCAGTTCTTC
TRBV28	TRBJ1-4	.	.	CASSRGNEKLFF	TGTGCCAGCAGTAGGGGGAATGAAAAACTGTTTTTT
TRBV11-2	TRBJ2-1	TRBD2	.	CASSRQLAESSYNEQFF	TGTGCCAGCAGCAGACAACTAGCGGAGAGCTCCTACAATGAGCAGTTCTTC
TRBV7-9	TRBJ2-3	TRBD1	once	CASILLGQRTDTQYF	TGTGCCAGCATCCTTCTGGGACAGAGAACAGATACGCAGTATTTT
TRBV15	TRBJ2-5	TRBD2	.	CATSSGRDAGGGQETQYF	TGTGCCACCAGCTCAGGGAGGGACGCCGGGGGTGGGCAAGAGACCCAGTACTTC
TRBV7-2	TRBJ2-7	TRBD2	.	CASSFSGSSYEQYF	TGTGCCAGCAGCTTTAGCGGGAGCTCCTACGAGCAGTACTTC
TRBV7-2	TRBJ2-3	.	.	CASGGTGTDTQYF	TGTGCCAGCGGGGGGACAGGCACAGATACGCAGTATTTT
TRBV5-4	TRBJ2-2	.	.	CASSLYSNTGELFF	TGTGCCAGCAGCTTGTATTCCAACACCGGGGAGCTGTTTTTT
TRBV9	TRBJ1-1	.	.	CASSTDRNTEAFF	TGTGCCAGCAGCACGGACAGGAACACTGAAGCTTTCTTT
TRBV18	TRBJ1-5	.	few	CASSPRGLGNQPQHF	TGTGCCAGCTCACCACGGGGGCTTGGCAATCAGCCCCAGCATTTT
TRBV2	TRBJ1-1	.	.	CASSADMNTEAFF	TGTGCCAGCAGCGCGGACATGAACACTGAAGCTTTCTTT
TRBV18	TRBJ1-1	.	.	CASSPRLFQGTNTEAFF	TGTGCCAGCTCACCACGGCTTTTTCAGGGAACGAACACTGAAGCTTTCTTT
TRBV10-3	TRBJ2-3	.	.	CAISESQGPGGTQYF	TGTGCCATCAGTGAGTCCCAGGGGCCCGGTGGTACGCAGTATTTT
TRBV5-1	TRBJ2-1	.	.	CASSNRAFNEQFF	TGCGCCAGCAGCAACAGGGCTTTCAATGAGCAGTTCTTC
TRBV5-4	TRBJ1-3	.	.	CASSLLAGSGNTIYF	TGTGCCAGCAGCTTGCTTGCCGGCTCTGGAAACACCATATATTTT
TRBV12-5	TRBJ1-2	.	.	CASGLTTGAGTF	TGTGCTAGTGGTTTGACAACAGGAGCAGGCACCTTC
TRBV7-2	TRBJ2-1	.	.	CASSSTSDLSYNEQFF	TGTGCCAGCAGCTCAACTTCGGACTTATCCTACAATGAGCAGTTCTTC
TRBV5-4	TRBJ2-5	.	.	CASSLAREAVQETQYF	TGTGCCAGCAGCTTGGCTAGAGAAGCAGTACAAGAGACCCAGTACTTC
TRBV7-9	TRBJ1-1	.	few	CASSLAGGNTEAFF	TGTGCCAGCAGCTTAGCAGGGGGAAACACTGAAGCTTTCTTT
TRBV21-1	TRBJ1-1	.	.	CVSSKVSDTLNTEAFF	TGTGTCAGCAGCAAAGTAAGCGATACTCTGAACACTGAAGCTTTCTTT
TRBV27	TRBJ1-2	TRBD1	.	CASSSYRGRDGGYTF	TGTGCCAGCAGTTCTTACAGGGGCAGGGATGGTGGCTACACCTTC
TRBV29-1	TRBJ1-5	.	once	CSARTGGENQPQHF	TGCAGCGCCCGCACGGGCGGGGAGAATCAGCCCCAGCATTTT
TRBV6-5	TRBJ1-2	TRBD1	.	CASSYSDRSYGYTF	TGTGCCAGCAGTTACTCGGACAGGTCCTATGGCTACACCTTC
TRBV9	TRBJ1-2	TRBD1	.	CASSVPGGTVGYTF	TGTGCCAGCAGCGTACCAGGGGGTACCGTCGGCTACACCTTC
TRBV6-1	TRBJ2-3	TRBD2	.	CASSGLASTNTQYF	TGTGCCAGCAGTGGACTAGCCAGCACCAATACGCAGTATTTT
TRBV5-8	TRBJ1-2	.	.	CASIYALDYGYTF	TGTGCCAGCATCTACGCCCTCGACTATGGCTACACCTTC
TRBV19	TRBJ2-7	.	.	CASSISPGSDYEQYF	TGTGCCAGTAGTATCTCCCCAGGATCCGATTACGAGCAGTACTTC
TRBV4-1	TRBJ2-1	TRBD2	.	CASSQRSRTSDEQFF	TGCGCCAGCAGCCAGAGATCACGGACTAGTGATGAGCAGTTCTTC
TRBV7-3	TRBJ2-7	TRBD1	.	CASSWDSSYEQYF	TGTGCCAGCAGCTGGGACAGCTCCTACGAGCAGTACTTC
TRBV2	TRBJ2-5	TRBD1	.	CASHRGQETQYF	TGTGCCAGCCACAGGGGGCAAGAGACCCAGTACTTC
TRBV2	TRBJ1-1	TRBD1	.	CASSQTGVTEAFF	TGTGCCAGCAGTCAAACAGGGGTCACTGAAGCTTTCTTT
TRBV5-6	TRBJ2-1	.	once	CASSLGGPGQRGEQFF	TGCGCCAGCAGCTTGGGGGGGCCGGGCCAAAGGGGTGAGCAGTTCTTC
TRBV6-1	TRBJ1-6	.	few	CASSEIQQGGDSPLHF	TGTGCCAGCAGTGAAATCCAGCAGGGAGGGGATTCACCCCTCCACTTT
TRBV11-2	TRBJ2-1	.	.	CASSFETPSYNEQFF	TGTGCCAGCAGCTTCGAGACACCTTCCTACAATGAGCAGTTCTTC
TRBV15	TRBJ1-1	.	once	CATSRKEDGEAFF	TGTGCCACCAGCAGAAAGGAGGACGGTGAAGCTTTCTTT
TRBV10-1	TRBJ1-3	.	once	CASSEHSAGNTIYF	TGCGCCAGCAGTGAGCACTCGGCTGGAAACACCATATATTTT
TRBV11-1	TRBJ2-1	TRBD2	.	CASSLGAGPLFDEQFF	TGTGCCAGCAGCCTTGGAGCGGGACCTCTATTCGATGAGCAGTTCTTC
TRBV18	TRBJ2-1	TRBD2	.	CASSPSGGRTNEQFF	TGTGCCAGCTCTCCTAGCGGGGGACGCACAAATGAGCAGTTCTTC
TRBV30	TRBJ2-2	TRBD1	.	CASTTGANTGELFF	TGTGCCTCGACGACAGGGGCGAACACCGGGGAGCTGTTTTTT
TRBV5-5	TRBJ2-2	.	once	CASSVLGGNTGELFF	TGTGCCAGCAGCGTCCTTGGCGGTAACACCGGGGAGCTGTTTTTT
TRBV7-9	TRBJ2-5	.	once	CASSPSRDQETQYF	TGTGCCAGCAGCCCCTCCAGGGACCAAGAGACCCAGTACTTC
TRBV2	TRBJ1-2	TRBD1	.	CASSDQGDTF	TGTGCCAGCAGCGATCAGGGGGACACCTTC
TRBV11-2	TRBJ2-1	TRBD2	.	CASSLVGLAGLYNEQFF	TGTGCCAGCAGCTTAGTAGGACTAGCGGGCCTCTACAATGAGCAGTTCTTC
TRBV7-9	TRBJ2-1	TRBD2	.	CASSSHQTSGIYEQFF	TGTGCCAGCAGCTCTCACCAGACTAGCGGGATATATGAGCAGTTCTTC
TRBV9	TRBJ2-7	TRBD1	.	CASSVDPGQGTYEQYF	TGTGCCAGCAGCGTAGATCCGGGACAGGGGACCTACGAGCAGTACTTC
TRBV12-5	TRBJ2-5	TRBD2	.	CASGSYGRWGGETQYF	TGTGCTAGTGGTTCCTACGGGCGCTGGGGGGGAGAGACCCAGTACTTC
TRBV6-1	TRBJ2-7	.	once	CASSGLGASYEQYF	TGTGCCAGCAGTGGACTAGGGGCCTCCTACGAGCAGTACTTC
TRBV11-3	TRBJ2-3	TRBD2	.	CASSLSGTTSDTQYF	TGTGCCAGCAGCTTAAGCGGGACTACTTCAGATACGCAGTATTTT
TRBV7-2	TRBJ2-6	TRBD2	once	CASSLTSGGSGANVLTF	TGTGCCAGCAGCTTAACCTCGGGGGGCTCTGGGGCCAACGTCCTGACTTTC
TRBV7-9	TRBJ2-4	TRBD2	.	CASSLSLAGLAKNIQYF	TGTGCCAGCAGCTTAAGTCTAGCGGGTCTAGCCAAAAACATTCAGTACTTC